These 6 T cell receptor beta chains originate from one sample sequenced in a study of T-cell memory formation after mild COVID-19. MiXCR, run by TCRdb on the 5' RACE reads, gives a single entry per CDR3 protein. The sample has roughly 340,000 distinct CDR3 sequences, under 25% seen once. The sequenced sample was PBMCs or a T cell subset sorted from them (not recorded which). The receptors come from a man between 18 and 29 years old who had mild COVID-19 (a few samples of this study predate the infection). Cell type and time point are not known.

This clonotype was seen more than once but under ten times. The CDR3 loop is CASSLAARTDTQYF. CDR3 nucleotides: TGCGCCAGCAGCTTGGCGGCACGCACAGATACGCAGTATTTT. The chain carries TRBV5-1 and TRBJ2-3, with D hard to call. The germline gives CDR1 SGHRS, CDR2 YFSETQ. The germline V and J ends were trimmed by 0 bases and 1 base, with 6 bases remaining between them. The CDR3 extends over 14 amino acids.

This chain joins TRBV7-9 and TRBJ2-5; D is undetermined. The germline gives CDR1 SEHNR, CDR2 FQNEAQ (reference sequence). V was shortened by 4 bases and J by 5 bases, with 14 bases between the two germline ends. This CDR3 is 14 amino acids long. CDR3 sequence (DNA): TGTGCCAGCAGCTCGGATGTCCTAGGGGAGACCCAGTACTTC. Translating gives CASSSDVLGETQYF.

This clonotype has just a few counts. The chain joins TRBV27 to TRBJ1-2; no firm D call. Trimming removed 5 bases at V and 4 bases at J, with 14 bases between. Germline lookup yields CDR1 MNHEY and CDR2 SMNVEV (reference sequence). The CDR3 consists of 14 residues. In DNA form, the CDR3 reads TGTGCCAGCAGTATGTCCGGAGTAGCCTATGGCTACACCTTC. Protein sequence: CASSMSGVAYGYTF.

This clonotype was observed a few times. The gene calls are TRBV5-1 and TRBJ1-6; unclear D gene. Germline CDR1 SGHRS, CDR2 YFSETQ. V was shortened by 1 base and J by 8 bases, with 7 bases between the two germline ends. The CDR3 extends over 13 amino acids. The CDR3: CASSLYQDSPLHF. In DNA, the CDR3 is TGCGCCAGCAGCTTGTATCAGGATTCACCCCTCCACTTT.

The V call is TRBV7-9, the J call TRBJ2-1; D gene unclear. Germline CDR1 is SEHNR and CDR2 is FQNEAQ (reference sequence). The CDR3 is 15 amino acids. The ends were cut back, 1 base at V and 6 bases at J, with 13 bases in the middle. The CDR3: CASSLVFAMSNEQFF. The CDR3, as DNA: TGTGCCAGCAGCTTAGTTTTTGCGATGAGCAATGAGCAGTTCTTC.

Judged by abundance, this clonotype is medium-sized. The chain couples TRBV12-3 or TRBV12-4 to TRBJ2-3, with a possible D match to TRBD2 (6 bases). The CDR3 runs 14 residues. Between the trimmed V and J ends, which lost 8 bases and 4 bases, there was a span of 16 bases. Here the CDR3 reads CASELYAGSDTQYF. The CDR3, as DNA: TGTGCCAGCGAGTTATACGCGGGGTCAGATACGCAGTATTTT.